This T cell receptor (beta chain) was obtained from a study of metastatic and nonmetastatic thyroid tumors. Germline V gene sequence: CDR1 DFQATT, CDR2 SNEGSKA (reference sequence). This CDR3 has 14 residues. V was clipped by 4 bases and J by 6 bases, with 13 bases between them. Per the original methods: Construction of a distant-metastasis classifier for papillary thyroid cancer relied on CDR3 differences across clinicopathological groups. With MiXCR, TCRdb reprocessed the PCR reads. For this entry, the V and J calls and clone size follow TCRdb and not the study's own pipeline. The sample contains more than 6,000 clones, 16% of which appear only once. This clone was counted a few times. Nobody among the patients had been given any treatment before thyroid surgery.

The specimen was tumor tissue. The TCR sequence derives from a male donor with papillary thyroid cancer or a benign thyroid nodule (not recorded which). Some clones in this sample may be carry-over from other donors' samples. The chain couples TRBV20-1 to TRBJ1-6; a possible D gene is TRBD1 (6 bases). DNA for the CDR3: TGCAGTGCTACCTCCGGGACACCTAATTCACCCCTCCACTTT. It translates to CSATSGTPNSPLHF.